This T cell receptor (beta chain) is drawn from a study of blood T cell repertoires in COVID-19. Germline V gene lookup returns CDR1 LNHDA and CDR2 SQIVND (reference sequence). Trimming stripped 5 bases from V and 2 bases from J, with 15 bases between. This CDR3 comprises 15 residues. In the original processing: Amplification of reference gene primers was used by the study to estimate nucleated cell counts. Some clones are missing from TCRdb's copy, which holds only in-frame ones; the method was immunoSEQ multiplex PCR. The DNA gave D and trimming, while V, J and clone size come from that table. The sample has over 110,000 clones; roughly 82% are singletons.

This receptor was taken from a man between 60 and 70 years old with active or convalescent COVID-19. Sequences were obtained from peripheral blood. The V and J genes are TRBV19 and TRBJ1-2; D may be TRBD1 (5 bases). CDR3 sequence reads: CASSLMRGENYGYTF. The CDR3 DNA reads as TGTGCCAGTAGTCTGATGCGGGGCGAAAACTATGGCTACACCTTC. The variable domain in full, completed from reference TRBV19 and TRBJ1-2, reads DGGITQSPKYLFRKEGQNVTLSCEQNLNHDAMYWYRQDPGQGLRLIYYSQIVNDFQKGDIAEGYSVSREKKESFPLTVTSAQKNPTAFYLCASSLMRGENYGYTFGSGTRLTVV.